The 21 T cell receptor beta chains given below trace back to one sample, sequenced in a study of response to subunit inactivated influenza vaccine (dated by TCRdb to between 2017 and 2018). Library preparation was by RT-PCR. Instrument on record: Illumina HiSeq 2500. The public sequencing data were trimmed at Q25 with fastp and processed into clonotypes with MiXCR by TCRdb, which kept only in-frame beta chains. Each CDR3 protein gets just one entry, which takes the most common genes and DNA from the rows behind it. The sample yields about 180,000 distinct CDR3 sequences; about 9.3% were counted once. Of the sample, roughly a tenth is held by the ten largest clones. Specimen: non-naive T cells sorted from PBMCs, collected on the day of vaccination. The label giving this sample's cell subset or site can be read as: memory T cell fraction. The receptors here all came from a man in his fifties who received an inactivated influenza vaccine. Donor details come from another sample of the same person, matched by shared clones.

The sample holds many counts of this clonotype. The V and J genes are TRBV29-1 and TRBJ2-1; tentative D call: TRBD1 (6 bases). Germline CDR1 reads SQVTM; CDR2 reads ANQGSEA. The CDR3 is 14 amino acids. V was cut by 8 bases and J by 8 bases, with 22 bases left in between. This CDR3 reads CSSEDSSKGDEQFF. CDR3 in DNA: TGCAGCTCCGAAGACAGTAGCAAGGGGGATGAGCAGTTCTTC.

This clonotype was recorded at least ten times. This chain joins TRBV29-1 and TRBJ1-5; weak D call: TRBD1 (5 bases). V lost 4 bases, J lost 3 bases, and 10 bases lay in between. The length of the CDR3 is 13 residues. CDR1 is SQVTM, CDR2 ANQGSEA, per germline. The CDR3 is CSVGQGLNQPQHF. The CDR3, as DNA: TGCAGCGTTGGGCAGGGACTCAATCAGCCCCAGCATTTT.

This clonotype was seen only a few times. The J gene is TRBJ2-1, the V gene TRBV2; D uncertain. The CDR3 is 12 residues long. The V gene lost 2 bases and the J gene lost 7 bases, with 6 bases spanning the gap. CDR1 and CDR2 from the germline V gene are SNHLY and FYNNEI. Written as DNA, the CDR3 is TGTGCCAGCAGTGAACTGGGGAATGAGCAGTTCTTC. It encodes CASSELGNEQFF.

This clonotype was counted a few times. V usage is TRBV5-1 and J usage is TRBJ2-2, with TRBD2 identical over 7 bases. After removal of 3 bases from V and 4 bases from J, the junction contained 9 bases not matched to a gene. Germline V lookup: CDR1 SGHRS, CDR2 YFSETQ. The length of the CDR3 is 16 residues. The DNA of the CDR3 is TGCGCCAGCAGCTGGGGAGGGACGGTAGTCACCGGGGAGCTGTTTTTT. It yields the protein CASSWGGTVVTGELFF.

J is TRBJ2-3 and V is TRBV24-1; D remains unclear. V lost 4 bases and J 4 bases, leaving 11 bases between the germline ends. This CDR3 comprises 14 residues. Germline V CDR1 and CDR2: KGHDR, SFDVKD. The CDR3, as DNA: TGTGCCACCAGTGAACGAGGTGTCGCAGATACGCAGTATTTT. Residues: CATSERGVADTQYF.

This sequence joins TRBV3-1 and TRBJ2-7; TRBD2 matches at 9 bases. From germline, CDR1 is LGHDT and CDR2 YNNKEL (reference sequence). The ends lost 1 base at V and 6 bases at J; junction bases unmatched: 7. CDR3 length: 15 residues. This CDR3 reads CASSQAGGGAGEQYF. CDR3 nucleotides: TGTGCCAGCAGCCAAGCGGGCGGGGGGGCCGGCGAGCAGTACTTC.

This clonotype has only a few counts. The gene calls are TRBV20-1 and TRBJ2-7, with D hard to call. The CDR3 covers 12 residues. CDR1 and CDR2 (germline): DFQATT, SNEGSKA (reference sequence). V lost 4 bases to trimming and J lost 2 bases, with 9 bases between them. CDR3 bases: TGCAGTGCTATTTTCCGGCCCTACGAGCAGTACTTC. It translates to CSAIFRPYEQYF.

This clonotype was seen ten or more times. V gene TRBV12-3 or TRBV12-4 combines with J gene TRBJ2-7; 8 bases are a match to TRBD1. Germline trimming cut 5 bases from V and 5 bases from J; bases unmatched to any gene: 11. This CDR3 is 15 amino acids long. The CDR3 region has the DNA TGTGCCAGCAGTCCCGGACAGGGCAAAGGCCACGAGCAGTACTTC. Translation gives CASSPGQGKGHEQYF.

This clonotype was recorded a few times. The genes are TRBV5-6 and TRBJ2-7; 7 bases match TRBD2. The CDR3 runs to 15 residues. J gave up 1 base and V 5 bases, and 9 bases lay outside the gene matches. Germline lookup yields CDR1 SGHDT and CDR2 YYEEEE. The CDR3 DNA reads TGTGCCAGCAGTAACCGGGGGGTTTTGTCCTACGAGCAGTACTTC. Amino acid sequence: CASSNRGVLSYEQYF.

This clonotype occurred a few times. The chain recombines TRBV15 with TRBJ1-5, with 10 bases matching TRBD1. CDR3 size: 15 residues. CDR1 is LNHNV and CDR2 is YYDKDF in the germline V gene (reference sequence). Trimming at V came to 6 bases and at J to 7 bases, leaving 9 bases not matched to a gene. CDR3: CATSRDRGVGQPQHF. DNA of the CDR3: TGTGCCACCAGTCGGGACAGGGGTGTAGGCCAGCCCCAGCATTTT.

The chain joins TRBV5-1 to TRBJ2-2, with TRBD1 as a possible D gene (5 bases). V was trimmed by 6 bases and J by 2 bases, leaving 11 bases between them. This CDR3 has 14 residues. Looked up from germline, CDR1 is SGHRS and CDR2 is YFSETQ. CDR3 nucleotides: TGCGCCAGCACTCGGACACCTAACACCGGGGAGCTGTTTTTT. Protein: CASTRTPNTGELFF.

This clonotype has only a few counts. For the CDR3, the DNA is TGTGCCAGCAGTTTAGGTCAAGACCGAAGCTACACCTTC. Amino acids: CASSLGQDRSYTF. This chain connects TRBV12-3 or TRBV12-4 to TRBJ1-2, with D uncertain. The CDR3 totals 13 residues. Trimming left V 1 base short and J 9 bases short, with 12 bases between.

This clonotype was picked up many times. The gene calls are TRBV3-1 and TRBJ2-3; possibly TRBD2 for D (5 bases). The V and J ends lost 4 bases and 6 bases respectively, with 5 bases between them. CDR1 is LGHDT and CDR2 is YNNKEL in the germline V gene (reference sequence). This CDR3 has 11 amino acids. In DNA, the CDR3 is TGTGCCAGCAGCCGAGGGGATACGCAGTATTTT. Amino acid sequence: CASSRGDTQYF.

This clonotype was seen many times. The V call is TRBV7-2, the J call TRBJ2-2, with D perhaps given as TRBD1 or TRBD2 (5 bases each). Germline V gene sequence: CDR1 SGHTA, CDR2 FQGNSA. V gave up 7 bases and J gave up 5 bases, with 23 bases separating them. This CDR3 has 17 amino acids. CDR3 nucleotides: TGTGCCAGCACCCCGGGTTGGGGACGAAGAAAGACCGGGGAGCTGTTTTTT. Translation: CASTPGWGRRKTGELFF.

Only a few counts were recorded for this clonotype. The chain couples TRBV10-3 to TRBJ2-1; 10 bases are a match to TRBD1. V lost 5 bases, J lost 8 bases, and 9 bases stayed unmatched. The germline V gene encodes CDR1 ENHRY and CDR2 SYGVKD. The CDR3 consists of 15 residues. CDR3 nucleotides: TGTGCCATCAGTCCTCCGGGACAGGGGACCGATGAGCAGTTCTTC. The encoded protein is CAISPPGQGTDEQFF.

This clonotype has at least ten counts. The genes are TRBV12-3 or TRBV12-4 and TRBJ1-2; perhaps TRBD1 as D (5 bases). The V end lost 6 bases, the J end lost 2 bases, and 19 bases lay between the germline ends. The CDR3 has 16 residues. CDR3 region: CASSPPNQGSNYGYTF. The CDR3 DNA reads TGTGCCAGCAGCCCCCCGAACCAGGGTTCCAACTATGGCTACACCTTC.

The J gene is TRBJ2-1, the V gene TRBV15, with D possibly TRBD1 on 6 matching bases. V was shortened by 5 bases and J by 10 bases, with 12 bases between the two germline ends. The germline V gene encodes CDR1 LNHNV and CDR2 YYDKDF (reference sequence). The length of the CDR3 is 12 residues. Written as DNA, the CDR3 is TGTGCCACCAGCCGTTACAGGGAAGAGCAGTTCTTC. Residues: CATSRYREEQFF. Variable domain in full (rest from reference TRBV15 and TRBJ2-1): DAMVIQNPRYQVTQFGKPVTLSCSQTLNHNVMYWYQQKSSQAPKLLFHYYDKDFNNEADTPDNFQSRRPNTSFCFLDIRSPGLGDTAMYLCATSRYREEQFFGPGTRLTVL.

This rearrangement joins TRBV19 to TRBJ1-1; the D gene is possibly TRBD1 (5 bases). Germline lookup yields CDR1 LNHDA and CDR2 SQIVND (reference sequence). The CDR3 is 13 amino acids. The germline V and J ends were trimmed by 5 bases and 1 base, with 8 bases remaining between them. CDR3 in amino acids: CASSSTANTEAFF. The CDR3, as DNA: TGTGCCAGTAGTTCGACAGCGAACACTGAAGCTTTCTTT.

The genes are TRBV6-5 and TRBJ1-2; 7 bases map to TRBD1. With V trimmed by 5 bases and J by 0 bases, 3 bases remained unmatched. The CDR3 is 14 amino acids. Germline V gene sequence: CDR1 MNHEY, CDR2 SVGAGI. CDR3 protein: CASSHGQANYGYTF. The CDR3 DNA follows: TGTGCCAGCAGTCACGGACAGGCTAACTATGGCTACACCTTC.

Many counts were recorded for this clonotype. The gene calls are TRBV9 and TRBJ2-1; no definite D call. The length of the CDR3 is 14 residues. Germline assignment: CDR1 SGDLS and CDR2 YYNGEE. The V end was cut by 1 base, the J end by 7 bases, with 12 bases between. The CDR3 bases are TGTGCCAGCAGCGTATCACCTCAAGATAATGAGCAGTTCTTC. Its protein is CASSVSPQDNEQFF.

Ten or more counts support this clonotype. This chain's CDR3 is CASSRTGFVAGELFF. The CDR3 coding sequence is TGTGCCAGCAGCCGGACAGGGTTCGTTGCCGGGGAGCTGTTTTTT. The chain links TRBV3-1 to TRBJ2-2; 8 positions agree with TRBD1. J gave up 6 bases and V 4 bases, and 7 bases lay outside the gene matches. This CDR3 region has 15 residues. CDR1 is LGHDT, CDR2 YNNKEL, per germline (reference sequence).